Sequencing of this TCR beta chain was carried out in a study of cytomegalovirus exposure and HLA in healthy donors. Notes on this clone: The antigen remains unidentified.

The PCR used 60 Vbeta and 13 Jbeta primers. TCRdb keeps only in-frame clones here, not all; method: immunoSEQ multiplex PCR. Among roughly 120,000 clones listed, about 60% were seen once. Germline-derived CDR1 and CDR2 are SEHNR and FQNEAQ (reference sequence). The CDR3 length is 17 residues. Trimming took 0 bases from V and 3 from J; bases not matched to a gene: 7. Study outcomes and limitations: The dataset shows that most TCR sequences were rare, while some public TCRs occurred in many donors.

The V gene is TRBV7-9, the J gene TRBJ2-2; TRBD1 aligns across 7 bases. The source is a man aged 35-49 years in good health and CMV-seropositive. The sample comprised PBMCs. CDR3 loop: CASSLAGTATYTGELFF. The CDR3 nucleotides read TGTGCCAGCAGCTTAGCCGGGACAGCCACTTACACCGGGGAGCTGTTTTTT.